The 2 T cell receptor beta chains below come from one sample, sequenced in a study of blood T cell repertoires in COVID-19. Repertoires were generated with immunoSEQ multiplex PCR, while TCRdb's copy carries only in-frame clones and drops some. The repertoire holds 200,000 to 300,000 clones, with over 80% as singletons. Sequenced material: peripheral blood. Receptor source: a woman aged 35 to 49 with acute or convalescent COVID-19.

This sequence joins TRBV9 and TRBJ1-2; 10 bases map to TRBD1. The length of the CDR3 is 14 residues. Trimming at V came to 5 bases and at J to 7 bases, leaving 8 bases not matched to a gene. Germline V gene sequence: CDR1 SGDLS, CDR2 YYNGEE. This CDR3 reads CASRVGDRGGGYTF. Written as DNA, the CDR3 is TGTGCCAGCAGGGTGGGGGACAGGGGAGGTGGCTACACCTTC.

The chain recombines TRBV7-2 with TRBJ2-1, with 8 bases lining up with TRBD2. The CDR3 runs 15 residues. Germline CDR1 SGHTA, CDR2 FQGNSA. After removal of 2 bases from V and 2 bases from J, the junction contained 2 bases not matched to a gene. The CDR3 DNA reads as TGTGCCAGCAGCTTACCCGGGGGGGCCTACAATGAGCAGTTCTTC. Protein: CASSLPGGAYNEQFF.